The text below deals with one T cell receptor (beta chain). This entry belongs to a study of circulating and synovial CD4+ cells in juvenile arthritis. The table came from immunoSEQ multiplex PCR; TCRdb's copy has only in-frame clones and leaves some out. Found here are tens of thousands of clones, 95% to 96% of them singletons; the top ten hold approximately 0.17%. The CDR3 is 15 residues long. The germline CDR1 and CDR2 sequences are SGHTA and FQGNSA. Trimming left V 5 bases short and J 1 base short, with 12 bases between. The rearrangement joins TRBV7-2 to TRBJ1-5; no firm D call. The clonotype was recovered from a human donor with juvenile idiopathic arthritis. What was sequenced was CD4+ T cells from blood. The CDR3: CASSPQRISNQPQHF. DNA of the CDR3: TGTGCCAGCAGCCCACAGAGAATAAGCAATCAGCCCCAGCATTTT.